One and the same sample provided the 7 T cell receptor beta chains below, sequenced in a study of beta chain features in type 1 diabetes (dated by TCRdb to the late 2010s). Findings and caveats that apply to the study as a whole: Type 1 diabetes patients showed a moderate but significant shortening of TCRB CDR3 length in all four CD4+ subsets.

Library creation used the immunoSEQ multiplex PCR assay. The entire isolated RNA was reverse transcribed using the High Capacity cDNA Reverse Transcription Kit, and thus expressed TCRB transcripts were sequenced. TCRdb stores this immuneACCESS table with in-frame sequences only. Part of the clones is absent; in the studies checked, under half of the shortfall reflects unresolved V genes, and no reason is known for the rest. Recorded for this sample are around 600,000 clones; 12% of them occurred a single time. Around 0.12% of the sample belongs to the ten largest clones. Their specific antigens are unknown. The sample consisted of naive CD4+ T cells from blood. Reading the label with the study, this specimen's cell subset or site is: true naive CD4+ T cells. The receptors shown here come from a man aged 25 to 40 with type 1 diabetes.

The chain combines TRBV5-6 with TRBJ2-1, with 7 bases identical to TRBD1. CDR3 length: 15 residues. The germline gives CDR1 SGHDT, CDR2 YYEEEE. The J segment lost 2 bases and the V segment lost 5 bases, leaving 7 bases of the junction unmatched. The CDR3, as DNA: TGTGCCAGCAGTACCGGGACAGTTACCTACAATGAGCAGTTCTTC. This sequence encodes CASSTGTVTYNEQFF.

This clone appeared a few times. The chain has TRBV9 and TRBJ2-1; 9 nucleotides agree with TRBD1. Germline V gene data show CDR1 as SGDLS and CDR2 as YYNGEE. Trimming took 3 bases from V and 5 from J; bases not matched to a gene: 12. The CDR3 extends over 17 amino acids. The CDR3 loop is CASSGGTGLGFNNEQFF. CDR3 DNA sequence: TGTGCCAGCAGCGGGGGGACAGGGCTGGGATTCAACAATGAGCAGTTCTTC.

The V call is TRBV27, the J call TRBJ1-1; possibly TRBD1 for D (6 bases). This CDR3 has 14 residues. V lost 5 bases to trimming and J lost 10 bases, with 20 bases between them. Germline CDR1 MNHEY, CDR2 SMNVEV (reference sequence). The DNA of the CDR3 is TGTGCCAGCAGTCCCGACGACAGGTATGGGGGAGCTTTCTTT. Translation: CASSPDDRYGGAFF.

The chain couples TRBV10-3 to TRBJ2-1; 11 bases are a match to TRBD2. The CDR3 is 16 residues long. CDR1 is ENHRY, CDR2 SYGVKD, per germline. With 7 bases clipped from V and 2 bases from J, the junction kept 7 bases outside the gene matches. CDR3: CAITQTSGVTYNEQFF. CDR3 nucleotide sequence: TGTGCCATCACCCAGACTAGCGGGGTTACCTACAATGAGCAGTTCTTC.

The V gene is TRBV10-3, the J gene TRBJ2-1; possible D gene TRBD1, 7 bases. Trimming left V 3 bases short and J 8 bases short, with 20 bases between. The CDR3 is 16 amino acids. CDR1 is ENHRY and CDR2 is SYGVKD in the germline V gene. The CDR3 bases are TGTGCCATCAGTGATCTAGGGACAGCCGGAGGGGATGAGCAGTTCTTC. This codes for CAISDLGTAGGDEQFF.

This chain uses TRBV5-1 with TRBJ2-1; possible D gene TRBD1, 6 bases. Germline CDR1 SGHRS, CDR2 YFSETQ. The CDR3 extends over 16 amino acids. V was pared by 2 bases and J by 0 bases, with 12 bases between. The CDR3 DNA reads TGCGCCAGCAGCTTTACAGGGTCTAGCTCCTACAATGAGCAGTTCTTC. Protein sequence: CASSFTGSSSYNEQFF.

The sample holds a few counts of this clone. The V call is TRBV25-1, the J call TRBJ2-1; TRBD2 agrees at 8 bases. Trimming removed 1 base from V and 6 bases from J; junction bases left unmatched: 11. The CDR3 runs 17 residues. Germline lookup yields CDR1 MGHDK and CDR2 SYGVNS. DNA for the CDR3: TGTGCCAGCAGTGAATGTCTAAAGCGGGGGCTCGGCAATGAGCAGTTCTTC. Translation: CASSECLKRGLGNEQFF.